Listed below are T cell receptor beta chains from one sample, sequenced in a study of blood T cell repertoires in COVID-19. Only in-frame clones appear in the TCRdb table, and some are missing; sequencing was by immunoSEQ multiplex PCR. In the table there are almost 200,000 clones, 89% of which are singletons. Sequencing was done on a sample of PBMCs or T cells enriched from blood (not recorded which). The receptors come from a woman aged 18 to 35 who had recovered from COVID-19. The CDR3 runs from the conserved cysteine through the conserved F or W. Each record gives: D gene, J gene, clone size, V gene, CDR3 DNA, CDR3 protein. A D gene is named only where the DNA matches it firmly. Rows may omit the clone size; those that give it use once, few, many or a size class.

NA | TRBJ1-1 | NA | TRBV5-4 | TGTGCCAGCAGCTTGAACTCGCTGAACACTGAAGCTTTCTTT | CASSLNSLNTEAFF
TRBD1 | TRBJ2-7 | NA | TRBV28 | TGTGCCAGCAGCCCGCCGGGACAGGGGGCCTACGAGCAGTACTTC | CASSPPGQGAYEQYF
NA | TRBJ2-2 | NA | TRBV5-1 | TGCGCCAGCAGCTTGGTATCAGGGGCTAGGGAGCTGTTTTTT | CASSLVSGARELFF
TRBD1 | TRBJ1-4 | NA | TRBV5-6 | TGTGCCAGCAGAGGACAGGAAAATGAAAAACTGTTTTTT | CASRGQENEKLFF
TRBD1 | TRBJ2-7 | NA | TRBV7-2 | TGTGCCAGCAGCCCCAGGGACAGTTCCTACGAGCAGTACTTC | CASSPRDSSYEQYF
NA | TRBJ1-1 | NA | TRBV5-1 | TGCGCCAGCAGCTTTGCGACAGGGAACACTGAAGCTTTCTTT | CASSFATGNTEAFF
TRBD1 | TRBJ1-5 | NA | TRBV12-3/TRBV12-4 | TGTGCCAGCAGGACAGGGAATCAGCCCCAGCATTTT | CASRTGNQPQHF
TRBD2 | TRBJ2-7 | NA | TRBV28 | TGTGCCAGCGAAGGGGCGGGGGTTCCCTACGAGCAGTACTTC | CASEGAGVPYEQYF
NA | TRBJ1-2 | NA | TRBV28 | TGTGCCAGCAACCCAATGCGGGGGAGGGAGGGCTACACCTTC | CASNPMRGREGYTF
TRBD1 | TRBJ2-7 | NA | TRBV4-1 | TGCGCCAGCAGCCAAGAGGACAGGGCAACCTACGAGCAGTACTTC | CASSQEDRATYEQYF
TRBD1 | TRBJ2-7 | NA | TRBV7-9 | TGTGCCAGCAGCTCAGGGACAGCATTAACCTACGAGCAGTACTTC | CASSSGTALTYEQYF
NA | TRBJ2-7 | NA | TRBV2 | TGTGCCAGCAGTGAAAGTGGGCCCCATGCTCCCTACGAGCAGTACTTC | CASSESGPHAPYEQYF
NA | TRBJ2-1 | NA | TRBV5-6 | TGTGCCAGCAGGACCGGGAATGAGCAGTTCTTC | CASRTGNEQFF
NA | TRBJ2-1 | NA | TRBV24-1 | TGTGCCACCAGTGGGGCAGCTGACCGCTCCTACAATGAGCAGTTCTTC | CATSGAADRSYNEQFF
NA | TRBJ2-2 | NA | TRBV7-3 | TGTGCCAGCAGCGTATTGGGGCGCGCCGGGGAGCTGTTTTTT | CASSVLGRAGELFF
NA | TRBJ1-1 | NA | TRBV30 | TGTGCCTGGAGTGCCCAAATGAACACTGAAGCTTTCTTT | CAWSAQMNTEAFF
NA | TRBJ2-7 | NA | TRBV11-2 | TGTGCCAGCAGCTTTCGGGATACAGAGCTGCCCTACGAGCAGTACTTC | CASSFRDTELPYEQYF
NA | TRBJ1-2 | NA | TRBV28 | TGTGCCAGCAGTTTGTCCCTCACAGGATTCAGAGGCGTCTTC | CASSLSLTGFRGVF
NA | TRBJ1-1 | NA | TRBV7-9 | TGTGCCAGCAGCCCCAGCGCAGGAGGGGTAGGAGCTTTCTTT | CASSPSAGGVGAFF
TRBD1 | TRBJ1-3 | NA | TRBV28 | TGTGCCAGCCGGACAGGGGAGGACACCATATATTTT | CASRTGEDTIYF
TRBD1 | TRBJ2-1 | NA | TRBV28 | TGTGCCAGCAGTTCAACAGGGGGCCGTGCGGACGCGCAGTTCTTC | CASSSTGGRADAQFF
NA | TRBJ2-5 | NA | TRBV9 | TGTGCCAGCAGCGAGGGGTGGGAGGTGGAGACCCAGTACTTC | CASSEGWEVETQYF
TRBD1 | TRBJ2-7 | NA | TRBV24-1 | TGTGCCACCAGTGATCAGGGACAGGGAACCGAGCAGTACTTC | CATSDQGQGTEQYF
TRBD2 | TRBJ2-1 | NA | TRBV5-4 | TGTGCCAGCAGCGCTGCACTAGCGGGGGGTGTGCATGAGCAGTTCTTC | CASSAALAGGVHEQFF
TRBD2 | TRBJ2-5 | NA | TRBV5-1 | TGCGCCAGCAGCTTGGAGGTGGGGGGGAGAGAGACCCAGTACTTC | CASSLEVGGRETQYF
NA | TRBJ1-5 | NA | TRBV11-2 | TGTGCCAGCAGCTCAGAACTCAATCAGCCCCAGCATTTT | CASSSELNQPQHF
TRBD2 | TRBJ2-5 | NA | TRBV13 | TGTGCCAGCAGCTCGGCGGGACTAGCACTTCAAGAGACCCAGTACTTC | CASSSAGLALQETQYF
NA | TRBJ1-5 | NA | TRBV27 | TGTGCCAGCAGTTTGGAGGGGAAGAATCAGCCCCAGCATTTT | CASSLEGKNQPQHF
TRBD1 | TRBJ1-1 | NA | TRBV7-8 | TGTGCCAGCAGGGGGGACAGGGGATATGAAGCTTTCTTT | CASRGDRGYEAFF
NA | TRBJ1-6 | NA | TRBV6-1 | TGTGCCAGCAGTGAATCGAGGGCGCGTGATTCACCCCTCCACTTT | CASSESRARDSPLHF
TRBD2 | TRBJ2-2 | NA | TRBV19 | TGTGCCAGTACCGGGGAGGGTGACACCGGGGAGCTGTTTTTT | CASTGEGDTGELFF
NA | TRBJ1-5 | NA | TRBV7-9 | TGTGCCAGCAGCCAAAACAACATACCCCAGCATTTT | CASSQNNIPQHF
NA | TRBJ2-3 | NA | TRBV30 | TGTGCCTGGAGTCAAGGGGCCCTCCATACGCAGTATTTT | CAWSQGALHTQYF
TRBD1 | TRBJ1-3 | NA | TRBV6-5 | TGTGCCAGCAGGCCGGGACAGGGGGGAAACACCATATATTTT | CASRPGQGGNTIYF
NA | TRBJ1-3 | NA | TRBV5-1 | TGCGCCAGCAGCTTGGACAGCTCTGGAAACACCATATATTTT | CASSLDSSGNTIYF
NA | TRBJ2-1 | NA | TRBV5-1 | TGCGCCAGCAGCTTGGGCAGTTACAATGAGCAGTTCTTC | CASSLGSYNEQFF
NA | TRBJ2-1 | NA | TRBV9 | TGTGCCAGCAAGTCCGAGGAAGGGGGTTACAATGAGCAGTTCTTC | CASKSEEGGYNEQFF
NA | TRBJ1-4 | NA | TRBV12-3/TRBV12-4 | TGTGCCAGCAGGCGGCACAATGATGAAAAACTGTTTTTT | CASRRHNDEKLFF
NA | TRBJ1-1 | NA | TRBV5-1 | TGCGCCAGCAGCACGAAGACAGAAATGAACACTGAAGCTTTCTTT | CASSTKTEMNTEAFF
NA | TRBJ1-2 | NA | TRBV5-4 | TGTGCCAGCAGCAAACCCGAGGCGGGGCACATGCGGGGCTACACCTTC | CASSKPEAGHMRGYTF
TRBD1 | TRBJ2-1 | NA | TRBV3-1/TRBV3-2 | TGTGCCAGCAGCCAACTCCGGGACAGGGGCCACCACAATGAGCAGTTCTTC | CASSQLRDRGHHNEQFF
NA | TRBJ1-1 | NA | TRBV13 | TGTGCCAGCAGCTTAGTGGGACAGAACACTGAAGCTTTCTTT | CASSLVGQNTEAFF
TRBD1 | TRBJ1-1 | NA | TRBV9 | TGTGCCAGCAGCCCTCGAGACAGGGCCACTGAAGCTTTCTTT | CASSPRDRATEAFF
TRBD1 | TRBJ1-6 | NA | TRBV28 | TGTGCCAGCAGTTCACAGGGGGCCGAGGATTCACCCCTCCACTTT | CASSSQGAEDSPLHF
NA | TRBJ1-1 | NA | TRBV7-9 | TGTGCCAGCAGCTTACAAGGGGCTGAAGCTTTCTTT | CASSLQGAEAFF
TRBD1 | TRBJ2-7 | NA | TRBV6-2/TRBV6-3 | TGTGCCAGCAGTCTGGGACCCCCGGGACAGGGGGGCTCCTACGAGCAGTACTTC | CASSLGPPGQGGSYEQYF
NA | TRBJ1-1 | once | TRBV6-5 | TGTGCCAGCAGCGACAGCGATTGGGGCACTGAAGCTTTCTTT | CASSDSDWGTEAFF
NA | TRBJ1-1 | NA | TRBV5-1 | TGCGCCAGCAGCCCTACAGGTTCGAACACTGAAGCTTTCTTT | CASSPTGSNTEAFF
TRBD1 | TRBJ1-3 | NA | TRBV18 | TGTGCCAGCTCACCGAATGACAGGGGCTCTGGAAACACCATATATTTT | CASSPNDRGSGNTIYF
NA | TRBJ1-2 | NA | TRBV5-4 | TGTGCCAGCAGCTTGGGGGGGCGCGGACATGGCTACACCTTC | CASSLGGRGHGYTF
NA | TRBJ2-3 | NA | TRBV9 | TGTGCCAGCAGCCCCCACATAGCGGAAAGCACAGATACGCAGTATTTT | CASSPHIAESTDTQYF
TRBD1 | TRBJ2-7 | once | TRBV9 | TGTGCCAGCAGCGTAGCTACAGGGGTGGGCGAGCAGTACTTC | CASSVATGVGEQYF
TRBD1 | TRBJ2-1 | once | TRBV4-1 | TGCGCCAGCAGCCCAGGGGGTCTCTCCTACAATGAGCAGTTCTTC | CASSPGGLSYNEQFF
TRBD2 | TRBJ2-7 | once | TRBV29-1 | TGCGCCACTTCTTCCAGCGGGGGGAAGCTGTACTTC | CATSSSGGKLYF
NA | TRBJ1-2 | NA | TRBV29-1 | TGCAGCGTTGATGCAGGGAACTATGGCTACACCTTC | CSVDAGNYGYTF
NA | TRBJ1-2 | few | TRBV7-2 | TGTGCCAGCAGCTTAGTTTCGGGTGGAGACTATGGCTACACCTTC | CASSLVSGGDYGYTF
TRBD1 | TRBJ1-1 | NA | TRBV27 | TGTGCCAGCAGTTTCCTCCCCAGGGGGGGGACAGGTGAAGCTTTCTTT | CASSFLPRGGTGEAFF
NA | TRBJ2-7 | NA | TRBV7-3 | TGTGCCAGCAGCTTAGGCGGGACCGGTAACTACGAGCAGTACTTC | CASSLGGTGNYEQYF
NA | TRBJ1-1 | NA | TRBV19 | TGTGCCAGTAGTCAGGGGATCACTGAAGCTTTCTTT | CASSQGITEAFF